These T cell receptor beta chains were read from a single sample in a study of blood T cell repertoires in COVID-19. Libraries were prepared by immunoSEQ multiplex PCR; TCRdb keeps only in-frame clonotypes and omits some of them. The repertoire has approximately 270,000 clones, 70% to 90% of them found once; the top ten carry more than 9.5%. Sequencing was carried out using peripheral blood. The source of these receptors is a woman between 70 and 85 years old with acute or convalescent COVID-19. Both conserved end residues are part of each CDR3. The order of the fields is D gene, V gene, J gene, clone size, CDR3 protein, CDR3 DNA. D genes are given only for firm matches. The size entry is marked missing in some rows and otherwise reads once, few, many or a size class.

D gene: TRBD1
V gene: TRBV7-9
J gene: TRBJ2-1
clone size: -
CDR3 protein: CASSPGQSEYEQFF
CDR3 DNA: TGTGCCAGCAGTCCGGGACAGTCCGAATACGAGCAGTTCTTC

D gene: -
V gene: TRBV9
J gene: TRBJ2-7
clone size: -
CDR3 protein: CASSEGLRYEQYF
CDR3 DNA: TGTGCCAGCAGCGAGGGGTTGAGATACGAGCAGTACTTC

D gene: TRBD1
V gene: TRBV18
J gene: TRBJ2-6
clone size: -
CDR3 protein: CASSPRGQAGANVLTF
CDR3 DNA: TGTGCCAGCTCACCGCGGGGACAGGCTGGGGCCAACGTCCTGACTTTC

D gene: TRBD1
V gene: TRBV6-5
J gene: TRBJ1-1
clone size: -
CDR3 protein: CASTTQGALTEAFF
CDR3 DNA: TGTGCCAGCACTACGCAGGGGGCTTTAACTGAAGCTTTCTTT

D gene: -
V gene: TRBV29-1
J gene: TRBJ1-3
clone size: -
CDR3 protein: CSVAGSSGNTIYF
CDR3 DNA: TGCAGCGTTGCCGGGTCATCGGGAAACACCATATATTTT

D gene: TRBD1
V gene: TRBV2
J gene: TRBJ1-6
clone size: few
CDR3 protein: CASSVSDRAQGLNSPLHF
CDR3 DNA: TGTGCCAGCAGTGTCTCGGACAGGGCCCAAGGACTCAATTCACCCCTCCACTTT

D gene: -
V gene: TRBV29-1
J gene: TRBJ2-1
clone size: -
CDR3 protein: CSVDVGRTAYNEQFF
CDR3 DNA: TGCAGCGTTGATGTGGGGAGGACGGCCTACAATGAGCAGTTCTTC

D gene: TRBD1
V gene: TRBV5-1
J gene: TRBJ1-2
clone size: -
CDR3 protein: CASSLGAGQGDYGYTF
CDR3 DNA: TGCGCCAGCAGCTTGGGAGCCGGACAGGGTGACTATGGCTACACCTTC

D gene: -
V gene: TRBV6-1
J gene: TRBJ1-2
clone size: -
CDR3 protein: CASSENRFNYGYTF
CDR3 DNA: TGTGCCAGCAGTGAAAACAGGTTCAACTATGGCTACACCTTC

D gene: -
V gene: TRBV5-1
J gene: TRBJ1-1
clone size: -
CDR3 protein: CASSLGGPEAFF
CDR3 DNA: TGCGCCAGCAGCTTGGGGGGGCCGGAAGCTTTCTTT

D gene: -
V gene: TRBV20-1
J gene: TRBJ1-5
clone size: once
CDR3 protein: CSASVGVNQPQHF
CDR3 DNA: TGCAGTGCTAGTGTAGGGGTAAATCAGCCCCAGCATTTT

D gene: TRBD1
V gene: TRBV5-5
J gene: TRBJ1-1
clone size: -
CDR3 protein: CASSWETGRLTEAFF
CDR3 DNA: TGTGCCAGCAGCTGGGAGACAGGGAGACTCACTGAAGCTTTCTTT

D gene: -
V gene: TRBV7-2
J gene: TRBJ2-3
clone size: -
CDR3 protein: CASSLGGSITDTQYF
CDR3 DNA: TGTGCCAGCAGCTTAGGCGGGTCTATTACAGATACGCAGTATTTT

D gene: -
V gene: TRBV6-5
J gene: TRBJ1-2
clone size: -
CDR3 protein: CASSYSWELSGYTF
CDR3 DNA: TGTGCCAGCAGTTACAGCTGGGAGTTGAGCGGCTACACCTTC

D gene: -
V gene: TRBV12-3/TRBV12-4
J gene: TRBJ1-4
clone size: -
CDR3 protein: CASSLRRGKLFF
CDR3 DNA: TGTGCCAGCAGTTTACGTAGAGGAAAACTGTTTTTT

D gene: TRBD1
V gene: TRBV6-5
J gene: TRBJ1-2
clone size: -
CDR3 protein: CASSYSGTGTIGGYTF
CDR3 DNA: TGTGCCAGCAGTTACTCTGGGACAGGGACAATAGGTGGCTACACCTTC

D gene: TRBD1
V gene: TRBV11-3
J gene: TRBJ1-1
clone size: -
CDR3 protein: CASSLDRGHTEAFF
CDR3 DNA: TGTGCCAGCTCGTTGGACAGGGGACACACTGAAGCTTTCTTT

D gene: TRBD1
V gene: TRBV30
J gene: TRBJ2-1
clone size: -
CDR3 protein: CAWMRRSGGLEFF
CDR3 DNA: TGTGCCTGGATGCGCCGGTCAGGGGGCCTAGAGTTCTTC

D gene: -
V gene: TRBV6-6
J gene: TRBJ1-5
clone size: once
CDR3 protein: CASSYSLPDQPQHF
CDR3 DNA: TGTGCCAGCAGTTACTCCCTCCCGGATCAGCCCCAGCATTTT

D gene: -
V gene: TRBV6-5
J gene: TRBJ2-3
clone size: -
CDR3 protein: CASSYTGSVQTDTQYF
CDR3 DNA: TGTGCCAGCAGTTACACGGGGTCTGTCCAGACAGATACGCAGTATTTT

D gene: TRBD2
V gene: TRBV5-1
J gene: TRBJ2-7
clone size: -
CDR3 protein: CASSLDGRALYEQYF
CDR3 DNA: TGCGCCAGCAGCTTGGATGGGAGGGCGCTCTACGAGCAGTACTTC

D gene: TRBD1
V gene: TRBV7-6
J gene: TRBJ1-4
clone size: -
CDR3 protein: CASSLGTGNNEKLFF
CDR3 DNA: TGTGCCAGCAGCTTAGGGACAGGAAACAATGAAAAACTGTTTTTT

D gene: -
V gene: TRBV5-5
J gene: TRBJ1-2
clone size: -
CDR3 protein: CASSFLQGGYGYTF
CDR3 DNA: TGTGCCAGCAGCTTCTTGCAGGGTGGCTATGGCTACACCTTC

D gene: -
V gene: TRBV29-1
J gene: TRBJ1-2
clone size: -
CDR3 protein: CSVETGGANGYTF
CDR3 DNA: TGCAGCGTTGAGACCGGGGGGGCAAATGGCTACACCTTC

D gene: -
V gene: TRBV24-1
J gene: TRBJ1-2
clone size: -
CDR3 protein: CATSEAGAIF
CDR3 DNA: TGTGCCACCAGTGAGGCGGGAGCCATCTTC

D gene: TRBD1
V gene: TRBV9
J gene: TRBJ1-1
clone size: -
CDR3 protein: CASSADRINTEAFF
CDR3 DNA: TGTGCCAGCAGCGCGGACAGGATTAACACTGAAGCTTTCTTT

D gene: -
V gene: TRBV18
J gene: TRBJ1-1
clone size: once
CDR3 protein: CASSTGRDGNTEAFF
CDR3 DNA: TGTGCCAGCTCAACGGGGCGGGACGGAAACACTGAAGCTTTCTTT

D gene: -
V gene: TRBV3-1/TRBV3-2
J gene: TRBJ1-5
clone size: -
CDR3 protein: CASSLRQHDQPQHF
CDR3 DNA: TGTGCCAGCAGCTTGCGACAGCACGATCAGCCCCAGCATTTT

D gene: -
V gene: TRBV9
J gene: TRBJ2-7
clone size: -
CDR3 protein: CASSPRGSAGYEQYF
CDR3 DNA: TGTGCCAGCAGCCCGCGGGGCTCTGCTGGCTACGAGCAGTACTTC

D gene: -
V gene: TRBV12-3/TRBV12-4
J gene: TRBJ1-1
clone size: -
CDR3 protein: CASSLKANTEAFF
CDR3 DNA: TGTGCCAGCAGTTTAAAAGCAAACACTGAAGCTTTCTTT

D gene: -
V gene: TRBV5-6
J gene: TRBJ2-1
clone size: once
CDR3 protein: CASSLILRSSYNEQFF
CDR3 DNA: TGTGCCAGCAGCTTAATCCTAAGGAGCTCCTACAATGAGCAGTTCTTC

D gene: -
V gene: TRBV19
J gene: TRBJ1-2
clone size: -
CDR3 protein: CASSATSTYGGYTF
CDR3 DNA: TGTGCCAGTAGCGCGACATCTACTTATGGCGGCTACACCTTC